This T cell receptor (beta chain) was sequenced during a study of CD8+ T cells in alopecia areata (dated 2018 in TCRdb). General notes on the study: The treated patients, all with moderate-to-severe alopecia areata, were enrolled in an open-label pilot trial of oral tofacitinib given at 5 to 10 mg twice daily. Patients received tofacitinib for 6 to 18 months and were then followed off drug for 6 months to check for delayed response and recurrence. The SALT score, which quantifies the percentage of affected scalp surface area, was used to measure disease severity in treated patients. To study T cell clonal expansion in alopecia areata, the researchers applied high-throughput TCRbeta sequencing to both the C3H/HeJ mouse model and human patients. In humans, TCRbeta sequencing was performed on scalp tissue and on sorted CD4+ and CD8+ peripheral blood T cells from healthy controls and from patients with patchy or totalis/universalis alopecia areata. Tofacitinib-treated patients had biopsies at baseline and at 4 and 24 weeks of treatment, with a later scalp biopsy in several patients. Clonality in the scalp was compared among normal scalp (n=4), patchy alopecia areata scalp (n=8), and alopecia totalis/universalis scalp (n=8). RNA was obtained with the PAXgene miRNA kit for fixed scalp, the miRNeasy kit for PBMCs, and the RNeasy kit for mouse skin. TCRbeta CDR3 regions were amplified by immunoSEQ multiplex PCR using 35 Vbeta forward and 13 Jbeta reverse primers. On the study overall, not on this receptor specifically: During tofacitinib treatment, many expanded lesional clones stuck around in both scalp and blood, and this persistence may partly explain why relapse happens after treatment is stopped. TCR sequences shared between patients were less clear than in mice, possibly partly because of HLA diversity in the patient population. Compared with normal scalp, lesional scalp had higher clonality and more expanded CD8+ clones, particularly in alopecia totalis/universalis, a pattern that suggests antigenic drive. Unlike mouse skin, where gammadelta T cells dominate, normal human skin contains resident alphabeta T cells that get sequenced too, which complicates analysis of the scalp TCR repertoire. Because the treated cohort was small and had only one nonresponder, larger studies are needed to examine links between baseline CD8+ expansion and response. Tofacitinib significantly decreased scalp clonality and the number of expanded CD8+ clones among the top 100 scalp clones.

The method behind the library was the immunoSEQ multiplex PCR assay. RNA was extracted from all samples and reverse transcribed into cDNA, which served as template for TCR sequencing. First-strand cDNA was synthesized with SuperScript III using a 2:1 mix of oligo-dT and random hexamers. Amplification bias was assessed with a synthetic immune receptor repertoire, and residual bias was removed computationally. As for the original processing: Raw reads were preprocessed to remove errors, and CDR3 was defined according to IMGT conventions as the region from the conserved cysteine to phenylalanine. Clonality was computed by normalizing Shannon entropy by log2 of the number of productive unique TCRs and subtracting the result from 1. Scalp TCRbeta sequences were cross-referenced with sorted blood CD4 and CD8 repertoires so that the CD4 or CD8 identity of scalp clones could be inferred. TCRdb obtained this table from immuneACCESS and retained in-frame rearrangements with V and J assigned. These tables miss some clones; where compared with another copy, unresolved V genes account for less than half of the shortfall, and the remainder is unexplained. V and J calls and clone size are as listed in that table; D and trimming were resolved from the DNA. The sample contains 87,000 or so clones, 70% to 85% of them found a single time. Jointly, the top ten make up around a sixth of the sample.

Per the publication, the treatment or condition label means: oral pan-JAK inhibitor, 5-10 mg twice daily. Lesional scalp punch biopsies and peripheral blood were obtained from alopecia areata patients. After PBMCs were isolated by density centrifugation and stained for CD3, CD4 and CD8, a FACSAria was used to sort CD4+ and CD8+ T cells. Points on this clone: There is no known antigen for this receptor. Base quality data are lacking; no much larger clone is found one base away.

In the germline V gene, CDR1 corresponds to MGHRA and CDR2 to YSYEKL. A distance of 16 bases separates the germline ends of V and J, which lose 2 bases and 8 bases respectively. The CDR3 runs 15 residues from the cysteine to the phenylalanine. The CDR3 DNA has 45 bases and is translated from base 1. Sequencing was performed on CD8+ T cells sorted from blood, taken at approximately week 42, from a patient treated with tofacitinib. The chain links TRBV4-1 with TRBJ2-1, with an unclear D gene assignment. The source is a human donor with alopecia areata. The CDR3 sequence is CASSQSIPPAHEQFF. The bases are TGCGCCAGCAGCCAAAGTATACCCCCGGCGCATGAGCAGTTCTTC.